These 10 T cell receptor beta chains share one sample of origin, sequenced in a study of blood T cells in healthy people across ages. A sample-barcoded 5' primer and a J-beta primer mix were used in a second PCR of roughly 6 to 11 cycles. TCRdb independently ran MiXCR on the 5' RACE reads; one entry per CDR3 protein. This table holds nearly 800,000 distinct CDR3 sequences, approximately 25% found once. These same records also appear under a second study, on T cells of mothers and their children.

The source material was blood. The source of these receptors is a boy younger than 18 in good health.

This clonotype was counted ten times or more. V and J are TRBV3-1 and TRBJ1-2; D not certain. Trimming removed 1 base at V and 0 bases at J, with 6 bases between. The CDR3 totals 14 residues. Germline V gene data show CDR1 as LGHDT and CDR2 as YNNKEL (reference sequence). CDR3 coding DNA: TGTGCCAGCAGCCAAGCGTCCGCTAACTATGGCTACACCTTC. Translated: CASSQASANYGYTF.

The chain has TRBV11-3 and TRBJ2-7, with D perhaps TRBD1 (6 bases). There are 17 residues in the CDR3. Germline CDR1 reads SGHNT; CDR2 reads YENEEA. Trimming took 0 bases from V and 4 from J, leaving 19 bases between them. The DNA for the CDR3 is TGTGCCAGCAGCTTAGATCCCCCCTGGACAGTTCCGTACGAGCAGTACTTC. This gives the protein CASSLDPPWTVPYEQYF. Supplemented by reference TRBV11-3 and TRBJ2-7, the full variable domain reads EAGVVQSPRYKIIEKKQPVAFWCNPISGHNTLYWYLQNLGQGPELLIRYENEEAVDDSQLPKDRFSAERLKGVDSTLKIQPAELGDSAVYLCASSLDPPWTVPYEQYFGPGTRLTVT.

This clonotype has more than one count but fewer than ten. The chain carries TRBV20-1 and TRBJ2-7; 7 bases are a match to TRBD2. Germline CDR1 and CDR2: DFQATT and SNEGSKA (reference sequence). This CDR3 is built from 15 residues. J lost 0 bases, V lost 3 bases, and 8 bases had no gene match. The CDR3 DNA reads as TGCAGTGCTAGGGGTAGCGGGCATCCCTCCTACGAGCAGTACTTC. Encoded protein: CSARGSGHPSYEQYF.

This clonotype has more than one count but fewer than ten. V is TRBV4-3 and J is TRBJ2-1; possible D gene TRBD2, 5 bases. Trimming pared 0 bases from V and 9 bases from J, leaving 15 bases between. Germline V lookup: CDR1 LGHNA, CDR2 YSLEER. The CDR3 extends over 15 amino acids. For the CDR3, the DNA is TGCGCCAGCAGCCAAGAAGTTTGGTCTAGCAGTGAGCAGTTCTTC. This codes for CASSQEVWSSSEQFF.

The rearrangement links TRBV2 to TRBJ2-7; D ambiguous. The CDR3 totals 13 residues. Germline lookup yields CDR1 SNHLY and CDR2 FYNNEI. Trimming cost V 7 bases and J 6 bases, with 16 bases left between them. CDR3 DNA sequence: TGTGCCAGCAAGGGCCCCCCGGGCTCCGAGCAGTACTTC. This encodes CASKGPPGSEQYF.

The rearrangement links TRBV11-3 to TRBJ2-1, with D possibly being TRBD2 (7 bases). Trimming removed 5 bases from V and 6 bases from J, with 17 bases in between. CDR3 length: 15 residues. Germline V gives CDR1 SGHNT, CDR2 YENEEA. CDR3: CASSHRAGRANEQFF. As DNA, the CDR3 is TGTGCCAGCAGCCACAGGGCGGGGAGGGCCAATGAGCAGTTCTTC.

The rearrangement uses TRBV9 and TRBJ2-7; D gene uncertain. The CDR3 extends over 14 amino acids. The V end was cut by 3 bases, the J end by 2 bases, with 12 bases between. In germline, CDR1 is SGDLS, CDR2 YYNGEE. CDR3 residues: CASSGDRRPYEQYF. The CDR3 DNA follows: TGTGCCAGCAGCGGGGATCGACGGCCCTACGAGCAGTACTTC.

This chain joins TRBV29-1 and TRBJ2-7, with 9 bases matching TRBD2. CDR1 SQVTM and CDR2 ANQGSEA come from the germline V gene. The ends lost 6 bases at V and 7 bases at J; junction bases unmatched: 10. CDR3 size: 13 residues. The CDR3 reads CSVGGLAKAEQYF. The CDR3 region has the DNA TGCAGCGTCGGGGGACTAGCCAAAGCTGAGCAGTACTTC.

CDR3 sequence: CASSLLGSEYEQYF. CDR3 bases: TGTGCCAGCAGCTTACTCGGGTCGGAATACGAGCAGTACTTC. This rearrangement joins TRBV7-2 to TRBJ2-5; D call uncertain. The DNA end lines up better with TRBJ2-7; the J call may be wrong. Germline V gene data show CDR1 as SGHTA and CDR2 as FQGNSA. The length of the CDR3 is 14 residues.

The CDR3 DNA reads as TGTGCCAGCTCACCGGGGCAGGAAGAAAAACTGTTTTTT. Translating it yields CASSPGQEEKLFF. The genes are TRBV18 and TRBJ1-4; D might be TRBD1 (5 bases). CDR1 and CDR2 (germline): KGHSH, LQKENI. V was shortened by 3 bases and J by 8 bases, with 10 bases between the two germline ends. CDR3 length: 13 residues.